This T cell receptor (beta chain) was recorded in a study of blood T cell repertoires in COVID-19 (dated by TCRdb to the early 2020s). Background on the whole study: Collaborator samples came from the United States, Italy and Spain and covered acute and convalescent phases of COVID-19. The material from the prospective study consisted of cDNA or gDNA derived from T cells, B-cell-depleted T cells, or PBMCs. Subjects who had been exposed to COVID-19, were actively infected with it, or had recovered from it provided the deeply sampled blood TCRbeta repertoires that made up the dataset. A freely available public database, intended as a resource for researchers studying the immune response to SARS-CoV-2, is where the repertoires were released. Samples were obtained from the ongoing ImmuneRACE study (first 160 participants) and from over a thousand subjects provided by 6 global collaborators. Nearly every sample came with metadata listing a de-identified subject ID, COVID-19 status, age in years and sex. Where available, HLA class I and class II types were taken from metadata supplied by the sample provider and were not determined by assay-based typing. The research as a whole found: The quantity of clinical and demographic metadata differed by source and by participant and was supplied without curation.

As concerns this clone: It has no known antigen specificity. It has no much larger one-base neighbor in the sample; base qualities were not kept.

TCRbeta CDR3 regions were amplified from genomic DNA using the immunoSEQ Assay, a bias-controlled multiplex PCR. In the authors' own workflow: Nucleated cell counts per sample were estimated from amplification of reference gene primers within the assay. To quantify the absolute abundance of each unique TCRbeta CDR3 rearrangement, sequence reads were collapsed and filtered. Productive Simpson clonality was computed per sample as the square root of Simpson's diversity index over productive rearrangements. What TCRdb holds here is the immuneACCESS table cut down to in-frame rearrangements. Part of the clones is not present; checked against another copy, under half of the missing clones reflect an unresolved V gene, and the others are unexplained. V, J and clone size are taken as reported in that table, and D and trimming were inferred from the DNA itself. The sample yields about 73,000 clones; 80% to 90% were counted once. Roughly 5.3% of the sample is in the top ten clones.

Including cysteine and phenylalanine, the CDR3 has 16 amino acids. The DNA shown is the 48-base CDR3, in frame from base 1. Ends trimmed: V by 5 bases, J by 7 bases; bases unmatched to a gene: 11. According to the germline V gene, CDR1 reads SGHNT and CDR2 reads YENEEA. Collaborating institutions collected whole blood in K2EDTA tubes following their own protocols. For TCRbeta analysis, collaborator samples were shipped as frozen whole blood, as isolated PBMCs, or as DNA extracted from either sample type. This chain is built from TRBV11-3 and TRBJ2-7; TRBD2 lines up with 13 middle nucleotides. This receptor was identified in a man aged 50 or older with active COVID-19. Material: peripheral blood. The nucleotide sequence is TGTGCCAGCAGCGGACCAGGTTCGGGACTAGCGGGAGAGCAGTACTTC. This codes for CASSGPGSGLAGEQYF. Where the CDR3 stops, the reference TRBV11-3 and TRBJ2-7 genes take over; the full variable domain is EAGVVQSPRYKIIEKKQPVAFWCNPISGHNTLYWYLQNLGQGPELLIRYENEEAVDDSQLPKDRFSAERLKGVDSTLKIQPAELGDSAVYLCASSGPGSGLAGEQYFGPGTRLTVT.